This T cell receptor (beta chain) was identified during a study of cytomegalovirus exposure and HLA in healthy donors. The V segment lost 1 base and the J segment 4 bases; nucleotides outside the gene matches: 2. Germline CDR1 reads SGHAT; CDR2 reads FQDESV (reference sequence). The CDR3 has 14 amino acids. PCR amplification relied on 60 Vbeta primers (plus 13 Jbeta primers). TCRdb's copy holds only in-frame clones and misses some; the assay was immunoSEQ multiplex PCR. This table holds about 160,000 clones, about 65% found once. Sequenced input: PBMCs. This chain uses TRBV11-1 with TRBJ2-7, with 9 bases identical to TRBD1. This clonotype originated in a man aged 35-49 years in good health and CMV-seropositive. The CDR3 DNA is TGTGCCAGCAGCTTAGGAGGGACAGGGTACGAGCAGTACTTC. Its protein is CASSLGGTGYEQYF.